The clone carrying this T cell receptor (beta chain) was recorded a few times. Every bit of the isolated RNA underwent reverse transcription, so sequencing read expressed TCRB transcripts. TCRdb's copy holds only in-frame clones and misses some; the assay was immunoSEQ multiplex PCR. Here the sample spans fewer than 200,000 clones, about 7.3% being singletons. The sample is drawn from a study of beta chain features in type 1 diabetes. Looked up from germline, CDR1 is GTSNPN and CDR2 is SVGIG (reference sequence). Trimming cost V 0 bases and J 0 bases, with 12 bases left between them. This CDR3 comprises 16 residues.

This chain uses TRBV30 with TRBJ1-3; maybe TRBD1 (5 bases). The source is a man between 18 and 29 years old in good health. Sequencing input: central memory CD4+ T cells from blood. In nucleotides, the CDR3 is TGTGCCTGGAGTGTGGACTCGGGGGGCTCTGGAAACACCATATATTTT. This sequence encodes CAWSVDSGGSGNTIYF.